These 27 T cell receptor beta chains came from one sample sequenced in a study of blood T cell repertoires in COVID-19. Libraries were prepared by immunoSEQ multiplex PCR; TCRdb keeps only in-frame clonotypes and omits some of them. The sample comprises approximately 170,000 clones, 89% of which are singletons, and approximately 0.8% rests with the top ten. Sequenced material: PBMCs or T cells enriched from blood (not recorded which). The receptors shown here come from a woman younger than 30 who had recovered from COVID-19.

The V call is TRBV11-3, the J call TRBJ2-3; the match to TRBD2 covers 7 bases. J gave up 0 bases and V 4 bases, and 7 bases lay outside the gene matches. The germline V gene has CDR1 SGHNT and CDR2 YENEEA. The CDR3 has 16 amino acids. CDR3 coding DNA: TGTGCCAGCAGCTACGGAGCGGGACCTAGCACAGATACGCAGTATTTT. Translating it yields CASSYGAGPSTDTQYF.

The rearrangement uses TRBV27 and TRBJ2-7, with 9 bases identical to TRBD1. The junction had 2 bases not matched to a gene; V was cut back by 3 bases and J by 2 bases. CDR1 and CDR2 (germline): MNHEY, SMNVEV (reference sequence). The CDR3 length is 14 residues. CDR3 coding DNA: TGTGCCAGCAGTTTCGGGACAGGGACCTACGAGCAGTACTTC. Translating gives CASSFGTGTYEQYF.

This clone was counted a few times. The J gene is TRBJ2-7, the V gene TRBV27; 12 nucleotides agree with TRBD2. The CDR3 is made up of 17 amino acids. The trim removed 6 bases at V and 2 bases at J, leaving 11 bases unmatched. The germline V gene has CDR1 MNHEY and CDR2 SMNVEV (reference sequence). Here the CDR3 DNA reads TGTGCCAGCAGATCCCTGCTCCGGACTAGCGGGACCTACGAGCAGTACTTC. It translates to CASRSLLRTSGTYEQYF.

The chain joins TRBV28 to TRBJ2-2; 7 nucleotides line up with TRBD2. In germline, CDR1 is MDHEN, CDR2 SYDVKM. The CDR3 sequence is 14 residues long. The junction had 5 bases not matched to a gene; V was cut back by 7 bases and J by 3 bases. The CDR3 protein is CASKSSGYTGELFF. Here the CDR3 DNA reads TGTGCCAGCAAGTCTAGCGGCTACACCGGGGAGCTGTTTTTT.

The rearrangement uses TRBV5-1 and TRBJ1-3, with D hard to call. The germline V gene encodes CDR1 SGHRS and CDR2 YFSETQ. This CDR3 region has 16 residues. Trimming stripped 0 bases from V and 1 base from J, with 11 bases between. The CDR3 loop reads CASSLGGWESGNTIYF. The CDR3 nucleotides are TGCGCCAGCAGCTTGGGCGGTTGGGAGTCTGGAAACACCATATATTTT. Complete variable domain (other parts from reference TRBV5-1 and TRBJ1-3): KAGVTQTPRYLIKTRGQQVTLSCSPISGHRSVSWYQQTPGQGLQFLFEYFSETQRNKGNFPGRFSGRQFSNSRSEMNVSTLELGDSALYLCASSLGGWESGNTIYFGEGSWLTVV.

In DNA form, the CDR3 reads TGTGCCAGCAGTTTGCTAGCGGGAGGGCTAGAAAACATTCAGTACTTC. Protein product: CASSLLAGGLENIQYF. This chain links TRBV28 with TRBJ2-4, with 12 bases identical to TRBD2. This CDR3 is 16 amino acids long. In germline, CDR1 is MDHEN, CDR2 SYDVKM. Losses at the gene ends were 3 bases for V and 5 bases for J; bases not matched to a gene: 5.

The rearrangement links TRBV27 to TRBJ2-3, with D hard to call. Trimming shortened V by 5 bases and J by 3 bases, and 18 bases separated the two germline ends. Germline assignment: CDR1 MNHEY and CDR2 SMNVEV (reference sequence). This CDR3 comprises 16 residues. CDR3 sequence (DNA): TGTGCCAGCAGTGGGTTGAGGTCACCGGATACAGATACGCAGTATTTT. The encoded protein is CASSGLRSPDTDTQYF.

DNA of the CDR3: TGTGCCAGCAGCTATAATAGCGGGAATGGGAATGAGCAGTTCTTC. Its protein is CASSYNSGNGNEQFF. The chain joins TRBV7-3 to TRBJ2-1; TRBD2 agrees at 8 bases. Looked up from germline, CDR1 is SGHTA and CDR2 is FQGTGA. This CDR3 is built from 15 residues. Losses at the gene ends were 4 bases for V and 7 bases for J; bases not matched to a gene: 9.

This clone is a singleton in its sample. The chain links TRBV5-1 to TRBJ1-1; 11 positions agree with TRBD1. This CDR3 contains 13 residues. V gave up 5 bases and J gave up 3 bases; unmatched junction bases: 0. Germline-derived CDR1 and CDR2 are SGHRS and YFSETQ. This CDR3 is CASRGQGDTEAFF. The CDR3 nucleotides are TGCGCCAGCAGGGGACAGGGGGACACTGAAGCTTTCTTT.

This clone was seen only a few times. This chain links TRBV29-1 with TRBJ1-1, with TRBD1 matching over 7 bases. V was pared by 4 bases and J by 1 base, with 6 bases of the junction left unmatched. Germline assignment: CDR1 SQVTM and CDR2 ANQGSEA. CDR3 size: 14 residues. The CDR3 here is CSVAVGQANTEAFF. CDR3 coding DNA: TGCAGCGTTGCAGTTGGACAGGCGAACACTGAAGCTTTCTTT.

V is TRBV12-5 and J is TRBJ2-1; 10 nucleotides align to TRBD2. Germline-derived CDR1 and CDR2 are LGHNT and FRNRAP. The CDR3 covers 17 residues. V trimming: 0 bases; J trimming: 3 bases; junction bases outside the gene matches: 5. The CDR3 reads CASGLVSQREGYNEQFF. The CDR3 nucleotides are TGTGCTAGTGGTTTGGTTTCCCAGCGGGAGGGCTACAATGAGCAGTTCTTC.

This rearrangement joins TRBV12-5 to TRBJ2-1, with TRBD2 matching over 12 bases. The germline V gene has CDR1 LGHNT and CDR2 FRNRAP. Trimming took 1 base from V and 4 from J; bases not matched to a gene: 2. This CDR3 is 16 amino acids long. CDR3: CASGLGTSGAYNEQFF. Written as DNA, the CDR3 is TGTGCTAGTGGTTTGGGGACTAGCGGGGCGTACAATGAGCAGTTCTTC.

This chain uses TRBV9 with TRBJ2-7; D not resolved. V was pared by 0 bases and J by 2 bases, with 12 bases between. CDR1 and CDR2 (germline): SGDLS, YYNGEE. This CDR3 region has 15 residues. The CDR3 DNA reads as TGTGCCAGCAGCGTAGGGCTAGAATTGGCCTACGAGCAGTACTTC. Protein sequence: CASSVGLELAYEQYF.

The chain couples TRBV28 to TRBJ2-2; the match to TRBD2 covers 8 bases. CDR1 is MDHEN and CDR2 is SYDVKM in the germline V gene. Trimming removed 6 bases from V and 2 bases from J; junction bases left unmatched: 5. This CDR3 comprises 15 residues. This CDR3 is CASRLAGSNTGELFF. Written as DNA, the CDR3 is TGTGCCAGCAGATTAGCGGGATCCAACACCGGGGAGCTGTTTTTT.

This clone was seen just once. Germline is not matched at one junction end, which may reflect a read error. The chain combines TRBV30 with TRBJ2-7, with 9 nucleotides matching TRBD1. CDR1 and CDR2 (germline): GTSNPN, SVGIG (reference sequence). This CDR3 comprises 12 residues. The CDR3 spells CAWGTGGPVSVF. In DNA, the CDR3 is TGTGCCTGGGGAACAGGGGGCCCCGTGTCTGTTTTC.

The V and J genes are TRBV6-5 and TRBJ1-4; 7 bases are a match to TRBD1. Germline lookup yields CDR1 MNHEY and CDR2 SVGAGI. Losses at the gene ends were 6 bases for V and 7 bases for J; bases not matched to a gene: 8. The CDR3 consists of 14 residues. CDR3 sequence: CASRNEGQIEKLFF. CDR3 nucleotides: TGTGCCAGCAGAAACGAGGGACAGATTGAAAAACTGTTTTTT.

V usage is TRBV14 and J usage is TRBJ1-3; no clear D gene. This CDR3 comprises 16 residues. Germline CDR1 is SGHDN and CDR2 is FVKESK. Trimming cost V 1 base and J 5 bases, with 15 bases left between them. The CDR3 sequence: CASSQARRRLRNTIYF. The CDR3, as DNA: TGTGCCAGCAGCCAAGCTAGGCGCAGACTGAGAAACACCATATATTTT.

The V gene is TRBV2, the J gene TRBJ2-3; D not certain. The CDR3 is made up of 14 amino acids. V lost 6 bases to trimming and J lost 0 bases, with 10 bases between them. The germline V gene encodes CDR1 SNHLY and CDR2 FYNNEI. The chain's CDR3 is CASRRPLSTDTQYF. CDR3 in DNA: TGTGCCAGCAGGAGGCCCCTCAGCACAGATACGCAGTATTTT.

The chain has TRBV27 and TRBJ2-7, with a tentative D call TRBD1 (6 bases). V was pared by 4 bases and J by 0 bases, with 10 bases between. Per the germline V gene, CDR1 is MNHEY and CDR2 is SMNVEV (reference sequence). The CDR3 is made up of 14 amino acids. Written as DNA, the CDR3 is TGTGCCAGCAGTTCTTACAGGGTCTCCTACGAGCAGTACTTC. Translating it yields CASSSYRVSYEQYF.

This chain links TRBV5-4 with TRBJ2-2; 10 nucleotides line up with TRBD2. The CDR3 contains 16 residues. The germline V gene has CDR1 SGHNT and CDR2 YYREEE (reference sequence). V lost 4 bases, J lost 6 bases, and 9 bases stayed unmatched. CDR3 nucleotides: TGTGCCAGCAGCACAAGCGGGAGGGCAAACCCCGGGGAGCTGTTTTTT. It encodes CASSTSGRANPGELFF.

This clone was observed a handful of times. This rearrangement joins TRBV19 to TRBJ1-1, with D tentatively TRBD1 (6 bases). Trimming removed 6 bases from V and 1 base from J, with 12 bases in between. The CDR3 contains 14 residues. The germline CDR1 and CDR2 sequences are LNHDA and SQIVND (reference sequence). The CDR3 loop reads CASSPRTENTEAFF. DNA of the CDR3: TGTGCCAGTAGCCCCCGGACAGAGAACACTGAAGCTTTCTTT.

The chain carries TRBV27 and TRBJ1-5; D ambiguous. Germline V CDR1 and CDR2: MNHEY, SMNVEV (reference sequence). The germline V and J ends were trimmed by 7 bases and 0 bases, with 13 bases remaining between them. The CDR3 loop spans 15 amino acids. CDR3 residues: CASKAAVNSNQPQHF. The CDR3 nucleotides read TGTGCCAGCAAAGCGGCAGTGAATAGCAATCAGCCCCAGCATTTT.

V and J are TRBV18 and TRBJ2-7; possibly TRBD2 for D (5 bases). The germline CDR1 and CDR2 sequences are KGHSH and LQKENI. The V end lost 2 bases, the J end lost 7 bases, and 9 bases lay between the germline ends. This CDR3 is built from 12 residues. DNA for the CDR3: TGTGCCAGCTCACCATCGAGGGTAGAGCAGTACTTC. Translation: CASSPSRVEQYF.

The J gene is TRBJ1-2, the V gene TRBV5-4, with TRBD1 as a possible D gene (5 bases). Trimming shortened V by 0 bases and J by 7 bases, and 10 bases separated the two germline ends. Germline V CDR1 and CDR2: SGHNT, YYREEE (reference sequence). The CDR3 sequence is 13 residues long. The CDR3 spells CASSLAGGGGYTF. CDR3 coding DNA: TGTGCCAGCAGCTTGGCCGGGGGAGGTGGCTACACCTTC.

Here the CDR3 DNA reads TGTGCCAGCAGCAAACAGACAGGGGCGGGCGAGCAGTACTTC. This gives the protein CASSKQTGAGEQYF. The gene calls are TRBV7-8 and TRBJ2-7, with 8 bases fitting TRBD1. Germline lookup yields CDR1 SGHVS and CDR2 FQNEAQ. The length of the CDR3 is 14 residues. With V trimmed by 5 bases and J by 6 bases, 9 bases remained unmatched.

The J gene is TRBJ1-4, the V gene TRBV5-1; 9 nucleotides agree with TRBD1. Germline V gives CDR1 SGHRS, CDR2 YFSETQ. The CDR3 runs 20 residues. Trimming removed 2 bases from V and 9 bases from J; junction bases left unmatched: 23. This CDR3 reads CASSFFPPVGQGTAMKKLFF. The CDR3, as DNA: TGCGCCAGCAGCTTTTTCCCCCCCGTGGGACAGGGAACCGCAATGAAAAAACTGTTTTTT.

This clone was detected only once. V gene TRBV7-6 combines with J gene TRBJ2-1; 7 bases are shared with TRBD2. Germline V gene data show CDR1 as SGHVS and CDR2 as FNYEAQ. The CDR3 is made up of 17 amino acids. Trimming took 7 bases from V and 0 from J; bases not matched to a gene: 12. The CDR3 region is CASTQFSRGSSYNEQFF. In nucleotides, the CDR3 is TGTGCCAGCACCCAATTTAGTCGCGGGAGCTCCTACAATGAGCAGTTCTTC.